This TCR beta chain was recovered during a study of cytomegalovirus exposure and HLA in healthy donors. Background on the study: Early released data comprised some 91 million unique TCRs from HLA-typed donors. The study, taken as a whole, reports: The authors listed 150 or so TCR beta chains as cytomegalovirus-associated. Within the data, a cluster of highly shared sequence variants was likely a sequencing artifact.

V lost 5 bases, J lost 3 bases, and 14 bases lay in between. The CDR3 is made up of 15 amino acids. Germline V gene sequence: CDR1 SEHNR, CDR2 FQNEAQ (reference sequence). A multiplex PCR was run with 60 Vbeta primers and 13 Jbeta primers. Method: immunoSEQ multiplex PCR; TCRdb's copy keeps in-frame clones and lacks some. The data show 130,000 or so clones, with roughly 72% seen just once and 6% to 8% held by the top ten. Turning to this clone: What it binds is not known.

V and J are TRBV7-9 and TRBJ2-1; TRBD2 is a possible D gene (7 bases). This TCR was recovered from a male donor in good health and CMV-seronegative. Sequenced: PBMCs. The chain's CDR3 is CASSPSGGVYNEQFF. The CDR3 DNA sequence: TGTGCCAGCAGCCCCTCGGGGGGCGTCTACAATGAGCAGTTCTTC.